This TCR beta chain was retrieved from a study of CXCR3-negative and CXCR3-positive naive CD8 T cells. This CDR3 is 16 amino acids long. Per the germline V gene, CDR1 is MNHEY and CDR2 is SMNVEV (reference sequence). With UMI labels, 5' RACE was used to prepare the TRB cDNA libraries. TCRdb re-analyzed the 5' RACE reads; it lists each CDR3 protein once, without DNA. The sample table sets out approximately 96,000 distinct CDR3 sequences. Note on this clonotype: As yet, its antigen is unknown.

Study-wide points: When CXCR3-positive naive cells were set against CXCR3-negative naive cells, the former had more hydrophobic TRB CDR3s.

The clonotype comes from a human donor in good health. Some clones in this sample may be carry-over from other donors' samples. J is TRBJ2-5 and V is TRBV27; TCRdb outputs TRBD1, but without DNA this stays unchecked. Sequencing used naive CXCR3+ CD8+ T cells from blood. Subset meaning: CD45RO-CCR7+CD27+CD95- naive CD8+ T cells expressing CXCR3 (TNR3+). The CDR3: CASSLFPRDIEETQYF.